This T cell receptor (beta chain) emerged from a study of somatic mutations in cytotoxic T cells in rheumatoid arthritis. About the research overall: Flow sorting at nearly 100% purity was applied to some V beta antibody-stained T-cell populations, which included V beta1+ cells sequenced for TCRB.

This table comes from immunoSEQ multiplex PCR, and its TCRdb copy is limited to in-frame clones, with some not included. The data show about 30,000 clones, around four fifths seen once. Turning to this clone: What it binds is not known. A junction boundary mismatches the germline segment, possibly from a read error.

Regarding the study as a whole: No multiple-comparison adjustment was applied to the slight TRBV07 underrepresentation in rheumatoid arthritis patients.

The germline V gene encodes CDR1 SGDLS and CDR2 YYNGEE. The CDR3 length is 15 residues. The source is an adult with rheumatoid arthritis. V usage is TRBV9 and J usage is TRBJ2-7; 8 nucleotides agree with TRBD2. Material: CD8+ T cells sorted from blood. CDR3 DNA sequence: TGTGCCAGCAGCGTAAACGGGGGGGCCTCCAACGAGCAGTACTTC. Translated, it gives CASSVNGGASNEQYF. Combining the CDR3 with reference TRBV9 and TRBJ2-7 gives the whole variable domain DSGVTQTPKHLITATGQRVTLRCSPRSGDLSVYWYQQSLDQGLQFLIQYYNGEERAKGNILERFSAQQFPDLHSELNLSSLELGDSALYFCASSVNGGASNEQYFGPGTRLTVT.